Listed here are 9 T cell receptor beta chains from one sample, sequenced in a study of cytomegalovirus exposure and HLA in healthy donors. The data were produced by immunoSEQ multiplex PCR, yet TCRdb's version contains in-frame clones alone and is incomplete. The sample lists 250,000 to 400,000 clones, 88% occurring once. Sequences were obtained from PBMCs. Receptors originate from a man aged 25-45 years in good health and CMV-seronegative.

This clone has only one observation. This rearrangement joins TRBV27 to TRBJ2-5, with 7 bases identical to TRBD1. The CDR3 loop spans 15 amino acids. With V trimmed by 2 bases and J by 5 bases, 8 bases remained unmatched. Germline CDR1 and CDR2: MNHEY and SMNVEV (reference sequence). The CDR3 here is CASSLKAGRGETQYF. CDR3 in DNA: TGTGCCAGCAGTTTAAAGGCCGGCAGGGGGGAGACCCAGTACTTC.

The V call is TRBV6-5, the J call TRBJ2-1; 9 bases agree with TRBD1. The V gene end was trimmed by 2 bases and the J gene end by 5 bases; junction bases not matched to a gene: 7. There are 16 residues in the CDR3. CDR1 is MNHEY and CDR2 is SVGAGI in the germline V gene. The chain's CDR3 is CASSYLQGAQDNEQFF. CDR3 sequence (DNA): TGTGCCAGCAGTTACCTACAGGGGGCGCAGGACAATGAGCAGTTCTTC.

The chain couples TRBV6-6 to TRBJ2-5; TRBD1 aligns across 7 bases. CDR3 size: 14 residues. Germline assignment: CDR1 MNHNY and CDR2 SVGAGI (reference sequence). V was pared by 4 bases and J by 3 bases, with 5 bases of the junction left unmatched. Written as DNA, the CDR3 is TGTGCCAGCAGTTGGGGAACAGGGGAAGAGACCCAGTACTTC. It translates to CASSWGTGEETQYF.

The rearrangement uses TRBV2 and TRBJ2-1, with a weak D call TRBD2 (6 bases). Germline assignment: CDR1 SNHLY and CDR2 FYNNEI. V was shortened by 6 bases and J by 9 bases, with 12 bases between the two germline ends. The CDR3 extends over 12 amino acids. This CDR3 is CASRGDGGEQFF. The CDR3 DNA sequence: TGTGCCAGCAGGGGGGACGGGGGTGAGCAGTTCTTC. Filled out from reference TRBV2 and TRBJ2-1, the complete variable domain reads EPEVTQTPSHQVTQMGQEVILRCVPISNHLYFYWYRQILGQKVEFLVSFYNNEISEKSEIFDDQFSVERPDGSNFTLKIRSTKLEDSAMYFCASRGDGGEQFFGPGTRLTVL.

J is TRBJ1-4 and V is TRBV12-5; D call uncertain. V was cut by 0 bases and J by 0 bases, with 5 bases left in between. This CDR3 spans 15 amino acids. Germline loops: CDR1 LGHNT, CDR2 FRNRAP. The CDR3, as DNA: TGTGCTAGTGGTTTGGTGCACTCAACTAATGAAAAACTGTTTTTT. It specifies CASGLVHSTNEKLFF.

The rearrangement uses TRBV6-5 and TRBJ1-4; the match to TRBD1 covers 7 bases. J was trimmed by 6 bases and V by 6 bases; bases with no gene match: 10. Germline values: CDR1 MNHEY, CDR2 SVGAGI. This CDR3 is 15 amino acids long. The CDR3 loop reads CASRRLTGRDEKLFF. CDR3 DNA sequence: TGTGCCAGCAGACGGCTGACAGGGCGTGATGAAAAACTGTTTTTT.

V and J are TRBV30 and TRBJ1-1; 7 nucleotides line up with TRBD1. The CDR3 length is 15 residues. J lost 1 base, V lost 1 base, and 6 bases had no gene match. In germline, CDR1 is GTSNPN, CDR2 SVGIG (reference sequence). The CDR3 loop reads CAWSAGAGGNTEAFF. In DNA, the CDR3 is TGTGCCTGGAGTGCCGGGGCAGGGGGGAACACTGAAGCTTTCTTT.

The chain carries TRBV6-5 and TRBJ1-6, with 7 bases matching TRBD1. The CDR3 has 16 amino acids. The germline V gene encodes CDR1 MNHEY and CDR2 SVGAGI. V trimming: 6 bases; J trimming: 2 bases; junction bases outside the gene matches: 7. CDR3 loop: CASSYTQGTYNSPLHF. The CDR3 nucleotides are TGTGCCAGCAGCTACACACAGGGGACCTATAATTCACCCCTCCACTTT.

The chain joins TRBV6-1 to TRBJ1-3; D possibly corresponds to TRBD1 (5 bases). V was pared by 6 bases and J by 4 bases, with 7 bases between. Germline V CDR1 and CDR2: MNHNS, SASEGT. The CDR3 runs 12 residues. The CDR3 sequence is CASRTEGNTIYF. The CDR3 DNA reads TGTGCCAGCAGGACAGAGGGAAACACCATATATTTT.